This entry is about one T cell receptor (beta chain). No cognate antigen has been identified for it. There are no base qualities to consult, and no much larger clone falls within one base. CD8 naive samples consisted of CD45RO-negative cells that were positively selected for CCR7, yielding a CD45RA+CCR7+ population without TemRA cells. The donors were healthy, HIV-negative adults with no recently reported acute infections or vaccinations. Every donor was a Caucasian adult living in Nashville, Tennessee, USA. Blood was obtained by leukapheresis, after which PBMCs were separated by Ficoll-Histopaque density gradient centrifugation and cryopreserved in liquid nitrogen vapor phase. Purity and quantity of every magnetically sorted T cell population were checked by analytical flow cytometry. Each sorted fraction had its genomic DNA isolated and then quantified by UV absorbance on a Nanodrop 2000c. TCR CDR3 regions were amplified from genomic DNA by multiplex PCR using the deep immunoSEQ assay. Extracted genomic DNA from each cell subset was distributed evenly across all wells of several immunoSEQ 96-well plates, and each plate was treated as a replicate. Each replicate PCR for sorted subsets received around 210 ng genomic DNA, equal to about 29,000 T cell genomes. Purified libraries were measured with a Qubit 3.0 fluorometer, size-checked on a Bioanalyzer 2100, and measured again with the KAPA Library Quantification kit. Each immunoSEQ 96-well plate was sequenced on its own single-read 150-cycle Illumina NextSeq 550 flow cell. The paper's data handling went like this. The immunoSEQ output contained only junctional sequences without quality scores, so filtering could not match that applied to full-length reads. Sequences were annotated with PyIR, a Python wrapper for IgBLAST v1.9, using IMGT germline references to assign V/J genes and CDR3. Reads were filtered out if the reads had weak V/J assignments (E-value above 1e-6), no CDR3, stop codons, out-of-frame junctions, or ambiguous translated residues. V3J clonotypes were defined by identical inferred V gene, J gene, and CDR3 amino acid sequence. Percentage overlap between repertoires was calculated by dividing the number of shared unique clonotypes by the size of the smaller repertoire. Richness of each repertoire was evaluated using RTK rarefaction, the Chao1 estimator, and Recon v2.1 estimates of unobserved clonotypes. Generation probabilities for all TCRbeta clonotypes obtained by the gDNA method from a handful of donors were computed using OLGA. This is the immuneACCESS table as TCRdb keeps it, with only in-frame sequences that have V and J called. A part of the clones is gone; compared with another copy, unresolved V genes explain less than half, and the rest is unexplained. V, J and clone size reflect that table, while D and trimming were determined from the DNA. The sample table contains under 2,000,000 clones; only one count was recorded for around 96% of them. Of the sample, more than 0.9% is held by the ten largest clones.

The data originate from a study of shared clonotypes between healthy human individuals (dated by TCRdb to 2018 to 2021). Regarding the research as a whole: Three men and a couple of women, aged 18 to 49 years, made up the cohort. For each donor, three plates each were used for CD4 naive and CD4 memory, two plates were used for CD8 naive, and one plate was used for CD8 memory. Per donor, leukapheresis produced somewhere between about 0.8 and 9 billion PBMCs. Libraries were prepared and TCR repertoires were sequenced by different laboratories using diverse techniques, in order to increase sequencing depth and limit assay-specific biases. To estimate repertoire size and how much clonotypes are shared between individuals, the study performed deep sequencing of blood TCR repertoires from roughly five healthy adults. The paper as a whole reports these results and caveats: Larger estimated clonotype richness was generally found for naive subsets than for memory subsets. Compared with non-shared clonotypes, the clonotypes found in all four sorted-subset donors had higher generation probabilities. Sampling was restricted to blood, and TCR repertoires in tissue are likely to differ from TCR repertoires in blood. The small number of donors limited the genetic and exposure-history diversity represented. Across four donors, about 5% of naive CD4, around 3.5% of naive CD8, 2.3% of memory CD4, and about 0.4% of memory CD8 clonotypes were shared. Based on pairwise subsampling, the degree of clonotype sharing among donors was expected to be affected by sequencing depth. Incomplete sequencing was indicated by rarefaction of sorted-subset datasets, despite the large sequencing depth.

At the junction V is shortened by 6 bases and J by 2 bases, with 17 bases in between. Reading from cysteine to phenylalanine, the CDR3 counts 15 amino acids. Of all the DNA, just the CDR3 is kept, 45 bases in frame from base 1. According to the germline V gene, CDR1 reads SNHLY and CDR2 reads FYNNEI. This receptor chain uses TRBV2 and TRBJ2-7, and perhaps TRBD2 as D gene, on 6 matching bases. The receptor was derived from a man aged 18 to 30 in good health. Sequenced: naive CD8+ T cells sorted from blood. The cell subset or site label corresponds to: CD45RA+CCR7+. The CDR3 sequence is CASRGRTDDPYEQYF. The DNA reads TGTGCCAGCAGGGGGAGGACCGACGACCCCTACGAGCAGTACTTC.